Below are 17 T cell receptor beta chains sequenced from a single sample in a study of shared clonotypes between healthy human individuals. Repertoires were generated with immunoSEQ multiplex PCR, while TCRdb's copy carries only in-frame clones and drops some. Of approximately 510,000 clones listed, 75% to 85% were seen once; the top ten hold about an eighth. The sample was PBMCs. The origin of the receptors is a woman aged 40 to 50 in good health. Some clones in this sample may be carry-over from other donors' samples.

The rearrangement joins TRBV6-5 to TRBJ2-5; D possibly corresponds to TRBD1 (6 bases). This CDR3 spans 15 amino acids. V lost 6 bases to trimming and J lost 0 bases, with 14 bases between them. The germline CDR1 and CDR2 sequences are MNHEY and SVGAGI. CDR3 nucleotide sequence: TGTGCCAGCAGCAGGGGCGGCAGAAACCAAGAGACCCAGTACTTC. Translating gives CASSRGGRNQETQYF.

CDR3 coding DNA: TGTGCCAGCAGGGAGGGACTAGCGGGCCTCTACGAGCAGTACTTC. It is translated as CASREGLAGLYEQYF. This rearrangement joins TRBV6-1 to TRBJ2-7; 12 bases map to TRBD2. CDR1 and CDR2 from the germline V gene are MNHNS and SASEGT. The V and J ends lost 6 bases and 3 bases, in that order; junction bases with no gene match: 6. The CDR3 totals 15 residues.

This clone was counted once. The chain carries TRBV30 and TRBJ2-1; 10 bases are shared with TRBD2. Germline loops: CDR1 GTSNPN, CDR2 SVGIG (reference sequence). V was clipped by 5 bases and J by 7 bases; unmatched bases: 5. The CDR3 contains 13 residues. CDR3 in DNA: TGTGCCTGGGGGGTAGCGGGAGGTAATGAGCAGTTCTTC. This sequence encodes CAWGVAGGNEQFF.

This clone was counted a few times. This chain links TRBV9 with TRBJ2-7, with D perhaps TRBD2 (6 bases). The ends were cut back, 3 bases at V and 2 bases at J, with 12 bases in the middle. This CDR3 is built from 14 residues. Germline V gene sequence: CDR1 SGDLS, CDR2 YYNGEE. The DNA for the CDR3 is TGTGCCAGCAGCGGCCAGGCGGGGCCCTACGAGCAGTACTTC. Its protein product is CASSGQAGPYEQYF.

This clone showed up just a few times. The chain combines TRBV28 with TRBJ2-7; 7 nucleotides match TRBD2. Germline CDR1 MDHEN, CDR2 SYDVKM. V was pared by 1 base and J by 4 bases, with 4 bases of the junction left unmatched. The CDR3 is made up of 14 amino acids. CDR3 bases: TGTGCCAGCAGTTTATTGAGCGGGGCGTACGAGCAGTACTTC. Its translation is CASSLLSGAYEQYF.

The chain couples TRBV29-1 to TRBJ2-7, with D perhaps TRBD1 (5 bases). The CDR3 has 14 amino acids. V shed 6 bases and J shed 0 bases, with 15 bases lying between them. Germline V gives CDR1 SQVTM, CDR2 ANQGSEA. CDR3 sequence: CSVIDRGSSYEQYF. CDR3 nucleotide sequence: TGCAGCGTCATCGACAGAGGAAGCTCCTACGAGCAGTACTTC.

This clone has just a few counts. This chain links TRBV28 with TRBJ1-5, with D possibly being TRBD1 (6 bases). In germline, CDR1 is MDHEN, CDR2 SYDVKM. With 5 bases removed from V and 4 bases from J, the gap between germline ends came to 12 bases. This CDR3 is built from 14 residues. The CDR3 region has the DNA TGTGCCAGCAGTCGAGGGGGTGTGAATCAGCCCCAGCATTTT. Translating gives CASSRGGVNQPQHF.

The rearrangement links TRBV5-1 to TRBJ2-1; TRBD2 aligns across 14 bases. The V gene end was trimmed by 6 bases and the J gene end by 9 bases; junction bases not matched to a gene: 8. Germline-derived CDR1 and CDR2 are SGHRS and YFSETQ. This CDR3 spans 15 amino acids. CDR3 DNA: TGCGCCAGCAACCAACCGACTAGCGGGAGGGGTGAGCAGTTCTTC. Protein: CASNQPTSGRGEQFF.

V usage is TRBV14 and J usage is TRBJ2-3, with a tentative D call TRBD1 (6 bases). The CDR3 contains 15 residues. CDR1 and CDR2 from the germline V gene are SGHDN and FVKESK. The ends were cut back, 0 bases at V and 0 bases at J, with 7 bases in the middle. In nucleotides, the CDR3 is TGTGCCAGCAGCCAAGAAGGGACAAGCACAGATACGCAGTATTTT. It codes for CASSQEGTSTDTQYF. Full variable domain (remainder filled in from reference TRBV14 and TRBJ2-3): EAGVTQFPSHSVIEKGQTVTLRCDPISGHDNLYWYRRVMGKEIKFLLHFVKESKQDESGMPNNRFLAERTGGTYSTLKVQPAELEDSGVYFCASSQEGTSTDTQYFGPGTRLTVL.

The rearrangement links TRBV7-2 to TRBJ2-7; 8 nucleotides agree with TRBD2. The CDR3 is made up of 15 amino acids. Germline V gene data show CDR1 as SGHTA and CDR2 as FQGNSA. V lost 0 bases to trimming and J lost 9 bases; unmatched junction nucleotides: 10. CDR3 protein: CASSLALGSGTVQYF. For the CDR3, the DNA is TGTGCCAGCAGCTTAGCGCTCGGTAGCGGGACGGTGCAGTACTTC.

This clone was seen just once. V usage is TRBV5-6 and J usage is TRBJ2-5; D unclear. Matching the DNA end better, TRBJ2-7 makes the J call doubtful. This CDR3 spans 12 amino acids. Germline CDR1 and CDR2: SGHDT and YYEEEE. The CDR3 loop is CASSFGAYEQYF. In DNA, the CDR3 is TGTGCCAGCAGCTTCGGAGCCTACGAGCAGTACTTC.

The rearrangement links TRBV5-6 to TRBJ2-1; 8 nucleotides agree with TRBD1. V lost 5 bases, J lost 8 bases, and 9 bases stayed unmatched. This CDR3 spans 14 amino acids. Germline CDR1 is SGHDT and CDR2 is YYEEEE. CDR3 DNA: TGTGCCAGCAGATCACAGGGGGGCTTCGATGAGCAGTTCTTC. Translated: CASRSQGGFDEQFF.

Concerning this clone: In the same sample, other DNA sequences code for this CDR3. This chain uses TRBV5-1 with TRBJ2-7, with D perhaps matching TRBD1 or TRBD2 (5 bases each). Between the trimmed V and J ends, which lost 4 bases and 2 bases, there was a span of 10 bases. The CDR3 is 13 residues long. The germline V gene encodes CDR1 SGHRS and CDR2 YFSETQ. The CDR3 is CASSRDRPYEQYF. Written as DNA, the CDR3 is TGCGCCAGCAGCCGGGACCGGCCCTACGAGCAGTACTTC.

V usage is TRBV7-2 and J usage is TRBJ2-7; 9 bases match TRBD1. The J segment lost 3 bases and the V segment lost 5 bases, leaving 5 bases of the junction unmatched. The germline V gene encodes CDR1 SGHTA and CDR2 FQGNSA. This CDR3 has 14 residues. The CDR3: CASSRTGAYYEQYF. Written as DNA, the CDR3 is TGTGCCAGCAGCCGGACAGGGGCCTACTACGAGCAGTACTTC.

The CDR3 is CASSMRDRKGPTEAFF. The CDR3 DNA is TGTGCCAGTAGTATGAGGGACAGGAAAGGGCCCACTGAAGCTTTCTTT. The chain combines TRBV19 with TRBJ1-1; TRBD1 agrees at 8 bases. Germline CDR1 and CDR2: LNHDA and SQIVND (reference sequence). CDR3 length: 16 amino acids. With 3 bases clipped from V and 4 bases from J, the junction kept 10 bases outside the gene matches.

This clone was seen only once. The V and J genes are TRBV6-6 and TRBJ2-7; D possibly matches TRBD1 or TRBD2 (5 bases each). There are 13 residues in the CDR3. V lost 8 bases, J lost 9 bases, and 20 bases lay in between. Germline assignment: CDR1 MNHNY and CDR2 SVGAGI (reference sequence). The chain's CDR3 is CASSGGSLQGQYF. The CDR3 DNA is TGTGCCAGCTCAGGAGGCTCGTTGCAGGGGCAGTACTTC.

The chain recombines TRBV5-4 with TRBJ2-1, with TRBD1 matching 7 bases. Germline CDR1 reads SGHNT; CDR2 reads YYREEE (reference sequence). The CDR3 has 15 amino acids. The J segment lost 3 bases and the V segment lost 3 bases, leaving 6 bases of the junction unmatched. CDR3 region: CASSSVGGLYNEQFF. CDR3 DNA: TGTGCCAGCAGCTCGGTAGGGGGCCTCTACAATGAGCAGTTCTTC.